This paragraph covers one T cell receptor (beta chain) sequence. The repertoire was sequenced with immunoSEQ multiplex PCR; TCRdb's copy has only in-frame clones and lacks some. The sample contains roughly 34,000 clones, around nine tenths of which appear only once. The record originates from a study of T cell changes during pregnancy in multiple sclerosis. The TCR was taken from a female donor with multiple sclerosis, enrolled in a pregnancy study. Sequencing used CD8+ T cells from peripheral blood mononuclear cells, obtained in the third trimester of pregnancy.

The CDR3 nucleotides read TGTGCCAGCAGCTGGGACAGGGAGGTACACACCATATATTTT. It codes for CASSWDREVHTIYF. V and J are TRBV7-2 and TRBJ1-3; 9 bases fit TRBD1. Trimming took 4 bases from V and 8 from J; bases not matched to a gene: 6. Germline V gene data show CDR1 as SGHTA and CDR2 as FQGNSA. The CDR3 covers 14 residues.